These 3 T cell receptor beta chains share one sample of origin, sequenced in a study of regulatory T cells in long-lasting Graves disease. With iRepertoire HTBI primers and Arm-PCR of CDR3 regions, TCR beta libraries were built. A single record per CDR3 protein comes from TCRdb applying MiXCR to the multiplex PCR reads. This repertoire shows some 240,000 distinct CDR3 sequences, around 19% found once; its top ten account for roughly 10%. Time point reported: newly diagnosed GD, antithyroid drugs for less than 3 months. From PBMCs, RNA was extracted and then used to make the TCR library. These records were also assigned to another study, of T cells in Graves' hyperthyroidism and ophthalmopathy.

The specimen comprised peripheral blood mononuclear cells (PBMCs), sampled at new diagnosis, from a patient treated with antithyroid drugs. Receptors were obtained from a woman in her thirties with Graves disease.

The sample holds many counts of this clonotype. This may be a read error: a much more frequent sequence differs by one nucleotide. The genes are TRBV10-3 and TRBJ2-5; TRBD1 aligns across 9 bases. CDR3 length equals 14 residues. Germline V gene sequence: CDR1 ENHRY, CDR2 SYGVKD. The CDR3 protein is CAISTDRGREIQYF. Written as DNA, the CDR3 is TGTGCCATCAGTACCGACAGGGGGAGGGAGATCCAGTACTTC.

This clonotype was seen at least ten times. The chain has TRBV28 and TRBJ1-1, with TRBD1 matching over 7 bases. J lost 6 bases, V lost 8 bases, and 6 bases had no gene match. CDR1 and CDR2 from the germline V gene are MDHEN and SYDVKM. The CDR3 sequence is 12 residues long. The CDR3 is CASRMTGSEAFF. The CDR3 coding sequence is TGTGCCAGCCGCATGACAGGGTCTGAAGCTTTCTTT.

This clonotype occurred many times. The chain recombines TRBV28 with TRBJ1-2, with 7 bases that match TRBD1. V shed 2 bases and J 5 bases; nucleotides not matched to a gene: 8. CDR1 and CDR2 (germline): MDHEN, SYDVKM. There are 15 residues in the CDR3. The CDR3 here is CASSLRSDRVYGYTF. CDR3 nucleotides: TGTGCCAGCAGTTTAAGGTCTGACAGGGTATATGGCTACACCTTC.